The sequence of this T cell receptor beta chain was determined in a study of blood T cell repertoires in COVID-19. Clones were read by immunoSEQ multiplex PCR, and TCRdb kept only the in-frame ones, dropping some. The repertoire holds hundreds of thousands of clones, with around 89% as singletons. Trimming took 2 bases from V and 8 from J; bases not matched to a gene: 5. The CDR3 covers 13 residues. From germline, CDR1 is MNHEY and CDR2 SVGEGT. What was sequenced was peripheral blood. This TCR came from a woman in her forties or fifties with active or convalescent COVID-19. The rearrangement uses TRBV6-2 or TRBV6-3 and TRBJ1-2; 7 bases line up with TRBD1. CDR3 in DNA: TGTGCCAGCAGTTACCCGACAGGGAGAGGCTACACCTTC. Protein product: CASSYPTGRGYTF.